Given below is one T cell receptor (beta chain) in context. Its matching antigen is unknown. Tumor tissue was collected at baseline, before treatment began. Repertoires were generated with immunoSEQ multiplex PCR, while TCRdb's copy carries only in-frame clones and drops some. Of around 10,000 clones in the sample, around 74% were seen once. The data stem from a study of circulating tumor DNA in untreated peripheral T-cell lymphoma. After removal of 5 bases from V and 1 base from J, the junction contained 11 bases not matched to a gene. CDR1 and CDR2 from the germline V gene are MNHGY and SAAAGT. The CDR3 sequence is 18 residues long. Study-wide points: In around 80% of patients, tumor-specific clonotypes were identified.

The sequence derives from a human donor with peripheral T-cell lymphoma. V is TRBV6-8 and J is TRBJ2-2, with 9 bases identical to TRBD1. The sample comprised tumor tissue. The CDR3 sequence is CASSARDRARRNTGELFF. The CDR3 DNA reads TGTGCCAGCAGTGCCCGGGACAGGGCACGAAGGAACACCGGGGAGCTGTTTTTT.